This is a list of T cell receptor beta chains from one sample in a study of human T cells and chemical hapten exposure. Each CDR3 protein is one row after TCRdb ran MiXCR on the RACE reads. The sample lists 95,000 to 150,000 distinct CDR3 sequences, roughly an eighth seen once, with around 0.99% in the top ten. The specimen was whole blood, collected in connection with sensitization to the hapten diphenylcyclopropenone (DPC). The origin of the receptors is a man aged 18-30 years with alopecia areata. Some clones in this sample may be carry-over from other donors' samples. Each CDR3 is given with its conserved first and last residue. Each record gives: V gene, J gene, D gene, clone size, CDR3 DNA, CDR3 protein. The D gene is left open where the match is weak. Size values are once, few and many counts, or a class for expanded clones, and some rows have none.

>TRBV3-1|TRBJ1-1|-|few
TGTGCCAGCAGCCAAGCCCGGGGGCTGTACATGAACACTGAAGCTTTCTTT
CASSQARGLYMNTEAFF
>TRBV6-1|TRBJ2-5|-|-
TGTGCCAGCAGATCATCACTCGCTACGCAAGAGACCCAGTACTTC
CASRSSLATQETQYF
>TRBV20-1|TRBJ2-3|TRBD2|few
TGCAGTGCCGAGACTAGCGGGGGGCCGGGAGATACGCAGTATTTT
CSAETSGGPGDTQYF
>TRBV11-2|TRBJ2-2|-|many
TGTGCCAGCAGCTTAGATCGGAGTGCCGGGGAGCTGTTTTTT
CASSLDRSAGELFF
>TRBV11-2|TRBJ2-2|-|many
TGTGCCAGCAGCCGGGACATAACGTCCGGGGAGCTGTTTTTT
CASSRDITSGELFF
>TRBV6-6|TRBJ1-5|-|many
TGTGCCAGCAGTTACGAGGGCTATAGCAATCAGCCCCAGCATTTT
CASSYEGYSNQPQHF
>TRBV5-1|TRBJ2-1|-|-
TGCGCCAGCAGCTTGGGGGCTCTCAATGAGCAGTTCTTC
CASSLGALNEQFF
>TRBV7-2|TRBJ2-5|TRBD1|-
TGTGCCAGCAGCTTACTGGGACAGGGGCTCCAAGAGACCCAGTACTTC
CASSLLGQGLQETQYF
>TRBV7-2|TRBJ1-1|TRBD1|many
TGTGCCAGCAGCTCCGGACAGGGGGGAGGGACTGAAGCTTTCTTT
CASSSGQGGGTEAFF
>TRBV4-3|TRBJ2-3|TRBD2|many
TGCGCCAGCAGCCAGGAAGGACTAGAACGCACAGATACGCAGTATTTT
CASSQEGLERTDTQYF
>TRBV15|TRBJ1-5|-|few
TGTGCCACCAGCAGAGATCGAGTCAGGGCGAGGGATCAGCCCCAGCATTTT
CATSRDRVRARDQPQHF
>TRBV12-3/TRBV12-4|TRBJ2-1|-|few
TGTGCCAGCAGCTCCACGCGGGACCCTAGATACAATGAGCAGTTCTTC
CASSSTRDPRYNEQFF
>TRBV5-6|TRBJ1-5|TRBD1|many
TGTGCCAGCAGCTTGGGACAGGGAGTTTGGCAGCCCCAGCATTTT
CASSLGQGVWQPQHF
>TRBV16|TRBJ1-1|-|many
TGTGCCAGCAGCCAAACCCGGACGGTCAACACTGAAGCTTTCTTT
CASSQTRTVNTEAFF
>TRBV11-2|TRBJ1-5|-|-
TGTGCCAGCAGCTCCTTAAGCCACCTTAGCAATCAGCCCCAGCATTTT
CASSSLSHLSNQPQHF
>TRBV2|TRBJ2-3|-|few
TGTGCTACAGCCATAAAGAGCAGCACAGATACGCAGTATTTT
CATAIKSSTDTQYF
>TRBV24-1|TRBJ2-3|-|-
TGTGCCACCAACGGGGGAGATACGCAGTATTTT
CATNGGDTQYF
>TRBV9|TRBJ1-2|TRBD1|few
TGTGCCAGCAGCGTAGACTCACAGGGGGCTACCGGCTATGGCTACACCTTC
CASSVDSQGATGYGYTF
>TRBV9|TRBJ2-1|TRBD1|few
TGTGCCAGCAGCGTAGAATGGGACAGGGTATACAATGAGCAGTTCTTC
CASSVEWDRVYNEQFF
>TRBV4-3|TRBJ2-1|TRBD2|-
TGCGCCAGCAGCCCTAGCGGGCCCCGCTCCTACAATGAGCAGTTCTTC
CASSPSGPRSYNEQFF
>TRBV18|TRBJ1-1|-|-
TGTGCCAGCTCAAAGACAGCCCCCACCACTGAAGCTTTCTTT
CASSKTAPTTEAFF
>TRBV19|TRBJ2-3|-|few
TGTGCCAGTAGTATTCGGGAGTTAAGGGGAGATACGCAGTATTTT
CASSIRELRGDTQYF
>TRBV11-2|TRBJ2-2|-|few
TGTGCCAGCAGCTTGCCCTTCCGAAGCACCGGGGAGCTGTTTTTT
CASSLPFRSTGELFF
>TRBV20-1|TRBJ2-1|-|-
TGCAGTGCCCCGGGGGCTGAGAGGGATGAGCAGTTCTTC
CSAPGAERDEQFF
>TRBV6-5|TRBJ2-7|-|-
TGTGCCAGCAGTTCCAGGGTATTAGGCTACGAGCAGTACTTC
CASSSRVLGYEQYF
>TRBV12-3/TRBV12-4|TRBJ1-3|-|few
TGTGCCAGCAGTTTAAGGGAGTTCTCTGGAAACACCATATATTTT
CASSLREFSGNTIYF
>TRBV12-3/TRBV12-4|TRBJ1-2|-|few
TGTGCCAGCAGTTTATGGGAGTACTATGGCTACACCTTC
CASSLWEYYGYTF
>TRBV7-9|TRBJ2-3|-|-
TGTGCCAGCAGCTGGGACGGCACAGATACGCAGTATTTT
CASSWDGTDTQYF
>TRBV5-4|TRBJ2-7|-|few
TGTGCCAGCAGCTTCGGGGTAGCGGATACCTACGAGCAGTACTTC
CASSFGVADTYEQYF
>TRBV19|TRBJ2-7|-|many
TGTGCCATCAACTCCACGCGCCGGGACCTTTGGTTCTACGAGCAGTACTTC
CAINSTRRDLWFYEQYF
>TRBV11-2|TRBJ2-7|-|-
TGTGCCAGCAGCGAAAAGGGCTACGAGCAGTACTTC
CASSEKGYEQYF
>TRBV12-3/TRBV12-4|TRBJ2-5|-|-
TGTGCCAGCAGCCTGCCGGAAGGAGAAGAGACCCAGTACTTC
CASSLPEGEETQYF
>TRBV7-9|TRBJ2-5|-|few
TGTGCCAGCAGCCTCGGATCCCAGACCCGGATTTGCTTC
CASSLGSQTRICF
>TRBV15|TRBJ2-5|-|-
TGTGCCACCAGCAGGAACAGGGAAGAGACCCAGTACTTC
CATSRNREETQYF
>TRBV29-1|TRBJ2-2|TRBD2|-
TGCAGCGTTGTTGTCCTAGCGGGGACTTATACCGGGGAGCTGTTTTTT
CSVVVLAGTYTGELFF
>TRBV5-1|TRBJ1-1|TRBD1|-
TGCGCCAGCAGCTCGGACAGGTTATTCACTGAAGCTTTCTTT
CASSSDRLFTEAFF
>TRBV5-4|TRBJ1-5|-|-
TGTGCCAGCAGCTTGGATGCGATGAGTGGGCCCCAGCATTTT
CASSLDAMSGPQHF
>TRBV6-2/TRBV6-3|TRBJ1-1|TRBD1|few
TGTGCCAGCAGTGCACCGGGACAGGGGACCCCTGAAGCTTTCTTT
CASSAPGQGTPEAFF
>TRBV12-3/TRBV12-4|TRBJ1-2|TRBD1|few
TGTGCCAGCACTCTTGCCCGACAGGGGAATGGCTACACCTTC
CASTLARQGNGYTF
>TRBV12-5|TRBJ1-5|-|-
TGTGCTAGTGGTTTAGACAGTAGGTCCAATCAGCCCCAGCATTTT
CASGLDSRSNQPQHF
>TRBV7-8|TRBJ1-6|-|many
TGTGCCAGCGGAACAGGGATGGCCTATAATTCACCCCTCCACTTT
CASGTGMAYNSPLHF
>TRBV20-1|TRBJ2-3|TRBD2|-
TGCAGTGCTAGAGAAAATGAACTAGCGTCGGCAGATACGCAGTATTTT
CSARENELASADTQYF
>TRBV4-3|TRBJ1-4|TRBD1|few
TGCGCCAGCAGCCAAGACCCCAGGGGGCGCGGTGAAAAACTGTTTTTT
CASSQDPRGRGEKLFF
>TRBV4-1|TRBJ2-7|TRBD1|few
TGCGCCAGCAGCCAACGTACCGGGACAGGAGACGAGCAGTACTTC
CASSQRTGTGDEQYF
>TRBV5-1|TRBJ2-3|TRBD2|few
TGCGCCAGCAACTCCCCCCTAGCGGGATCAGATACGCAGTATTTT
CASNSPLAGSDTQYF
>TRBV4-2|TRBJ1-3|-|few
TGTGCCAGCAGCCAAGATAGGGTGGCGAGGGGCTCTGGAAACACCATATATTTT
CASSQDRVARGSGNTIYF
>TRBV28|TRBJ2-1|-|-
TGTGCCAGCAGTTGGGTCATCACGGGGGATTACAATGAGCAGTTCTTC
CASSWVITGDYNEQFF
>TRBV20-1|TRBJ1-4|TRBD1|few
TGCAGTGCTACGGACAGGGGTTCGTCTAATGAAAAACTGTTTTTT
CSATDRGSSNEKLFF
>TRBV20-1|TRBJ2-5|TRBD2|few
TGCAGTGCTAGAGGGCTAGCGGGTGAGGTCCAGGAGACCCAGTACTTC
CSARGLAGEVQETQYF
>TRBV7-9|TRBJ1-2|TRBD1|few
TGTGCCAGCAGCTTAACTACTCAGGGGGCTAACGGCTACACCTTC
CASSLTTQGANGYTF
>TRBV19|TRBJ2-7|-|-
TGTGCCAGTAGCATATTTCTCAGGGGTCCCTACGAGCAGTACTTC
CASSIFLRGPYEQYF
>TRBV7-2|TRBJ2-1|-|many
TGTGCCAGCAGCTTAGCGTGGCGGTCCCACAATGAGCAGTTCTTC
CASSLAWRSHNEQFF
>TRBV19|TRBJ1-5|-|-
TGTGCCAGTAGTATCGCGGCAGGGGACCAGCCCCAGCATTTT
CASSIAAGDQPQHF
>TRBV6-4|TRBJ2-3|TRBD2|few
TGTGCCAGCAGCAAGCGGGACACAGATACGCAGTATTTT
CASSKRDTDTQYF
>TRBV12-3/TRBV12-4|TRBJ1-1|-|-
TGTGCCAGCAGTCCCCCAGCAGTTGAAGCTTTCTTT
CASSPPAVEAFF